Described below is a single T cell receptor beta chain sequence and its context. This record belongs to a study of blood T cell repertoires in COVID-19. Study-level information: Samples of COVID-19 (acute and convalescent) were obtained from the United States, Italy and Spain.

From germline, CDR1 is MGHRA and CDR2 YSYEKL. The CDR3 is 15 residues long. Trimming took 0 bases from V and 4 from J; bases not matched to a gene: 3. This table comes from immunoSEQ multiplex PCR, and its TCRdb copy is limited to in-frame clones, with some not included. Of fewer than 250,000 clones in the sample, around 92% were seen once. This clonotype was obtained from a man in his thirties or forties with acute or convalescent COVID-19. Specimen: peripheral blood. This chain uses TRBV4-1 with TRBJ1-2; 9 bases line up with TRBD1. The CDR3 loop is CASSQDGQGTYGYTF. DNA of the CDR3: TGCGCCAGCAGCCAAGATGGACAGGGGACCTATGGCTACACCTTC.